This T cell receptor beta chain originates from a study of CD8 T cells in Susac syndrome. The CDR3 has 15 residues. The J segment lost 7 bases and the V segment lost 2 bases, leaving 8 bases of the junction unmatched. Germline V lookup: CDR1 SGHTA, CDR2 FQGNSA. Healthy donors matched for age and sex were used as controls. Negative isolation was used for CD8+ and CD4+ T cells, and FACS enrichment was applied to TEMRA cells. Regarding this clonotype: What it binds is unknown.

Overall study findings and caveats: It was acknowledged by the study that relatively few individuals were included in its TCR sequencing and HLA analysis.

It was with random hexamers that roughly 0.45 to 1 ug RNA was reverse transcribed. Amplification of TCR beta CDR3 spanned 54 Vbeta and 13 Jbeta via immunoSEQ multiplex PCR. TCRdb passed the immunoSEQ multiplex PCR reads through MiXCR, listing each CDR3 protein once. The profile shows roughly 190,000 distinct CDR3 sequences, about 95% of them singletons. The sequenced material came from CD4+ T cells from PBMCs. The chain joins TRBV7-2 to TRBJ2-1; TRBD2 matches 7 bases. This receptor was taken from a human donor in good health. The CDR3, as DNA: TGTGCCAGCAGCTTACGACTAGCCGGGGGGAATGAGCAGTTCTTC. The encoded protein is CASSLRLAGGNEQFF.